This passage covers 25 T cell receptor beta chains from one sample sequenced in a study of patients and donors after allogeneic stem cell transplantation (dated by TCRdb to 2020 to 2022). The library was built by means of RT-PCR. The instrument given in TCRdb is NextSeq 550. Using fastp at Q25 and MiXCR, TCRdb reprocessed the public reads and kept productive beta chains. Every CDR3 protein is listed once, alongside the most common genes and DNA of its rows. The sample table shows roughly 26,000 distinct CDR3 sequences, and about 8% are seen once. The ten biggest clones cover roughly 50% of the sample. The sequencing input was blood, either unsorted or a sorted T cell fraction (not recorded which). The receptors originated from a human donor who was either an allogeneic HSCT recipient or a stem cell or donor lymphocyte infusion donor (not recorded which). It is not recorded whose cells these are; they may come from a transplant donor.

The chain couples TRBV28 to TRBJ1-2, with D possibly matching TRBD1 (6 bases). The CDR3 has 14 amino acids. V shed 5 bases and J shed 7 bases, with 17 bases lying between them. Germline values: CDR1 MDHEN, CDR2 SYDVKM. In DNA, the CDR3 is TGTGCCAGCAGTCGCCTCAGGGGAGGTGCTGGCTACACCTTC. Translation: CASSRLRGGAGYTF.

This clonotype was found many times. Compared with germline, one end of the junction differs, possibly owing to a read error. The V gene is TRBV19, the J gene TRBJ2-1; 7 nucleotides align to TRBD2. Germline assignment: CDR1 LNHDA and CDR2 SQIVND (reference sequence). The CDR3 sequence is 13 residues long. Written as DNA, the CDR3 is TGTGCCAGTAGTATCAACTTGGGGGGGATCAGCGTCTTC. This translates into CASSINLGGISVF. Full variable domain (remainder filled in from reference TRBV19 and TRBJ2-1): DGGITQSPKYLFRKEGQNVTLSCEQNLNHDAMYWYRQDPGQGLRLIYYSQIVNDFQKGDIAEGYSVSREKKESFPLTVTSAQKNPTAFYLCASSINLGGISVFGPGTRLTVL.

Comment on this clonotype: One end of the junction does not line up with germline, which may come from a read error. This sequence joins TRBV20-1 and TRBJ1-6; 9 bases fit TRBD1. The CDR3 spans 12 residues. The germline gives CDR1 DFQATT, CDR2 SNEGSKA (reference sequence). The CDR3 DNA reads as TGCAGTGCTAGGGGTTCAGGGGACAGGGTCGTCTTT. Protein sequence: CSARGSGDRVVF.

DNA of the CDR3: TGTGCCAGCAGAAGTCAGGGCCACTATAATTCACCCCTCCACTTT. The encoded protein is CASRSQGHYNSPLHF. The chain links TRBV7-9 to TRBJ1-6; D is possibly TRBD1 (5 bases). Germline V CDR1 and CDR2: SEHNR, FQNEAQ (reference sequence). Trimming cost V 6 bases and J 3 bases, with 12 bases left between them. There are 15 residues in the CDR3.

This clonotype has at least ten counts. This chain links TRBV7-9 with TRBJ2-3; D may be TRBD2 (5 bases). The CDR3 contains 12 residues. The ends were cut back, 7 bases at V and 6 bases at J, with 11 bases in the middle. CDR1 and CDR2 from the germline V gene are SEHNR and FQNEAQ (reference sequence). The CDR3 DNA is TGTGCCAGCACCGAGTCGGGGGATACGCAGTATTTT. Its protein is CASTESGDTQYF. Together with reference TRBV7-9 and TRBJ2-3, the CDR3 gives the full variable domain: DTGVSQNPRHKITKRGQNVTFRCDPISEHNRLYWYRQTLGQGPEFLTYFQNEAQLEKSRLLSDRFSAERPKGSFSTLEIQRTEQGDSAMYLCASTESGDTQYFGPGTRLTVL.

CDR3 in amino acids: CSVESIMNTEAFF. DNA for the CDR3: TGCAGCGTTGAGTCGATCATGAACACTGAAGCTTTCTTT. The V call is TRBV29-1, the J call TRBJ1-1; no firm D call. The germline V gene encodes CDR1 SQVTM and CDR2 ANQGSEA. This CDR3 has 13 residues. Trimming stripped 3 bases from V and 0 bases from J, with 8 bases between.

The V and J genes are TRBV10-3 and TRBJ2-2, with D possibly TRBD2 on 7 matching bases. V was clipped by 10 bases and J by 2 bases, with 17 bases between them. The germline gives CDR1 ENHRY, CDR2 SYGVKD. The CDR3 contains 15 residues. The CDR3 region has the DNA TGTGCCACCCTCTTGGGGGGGGCTAACACCGGGGAGCTGTTTTTT. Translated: CATLLGGANTGELFF.

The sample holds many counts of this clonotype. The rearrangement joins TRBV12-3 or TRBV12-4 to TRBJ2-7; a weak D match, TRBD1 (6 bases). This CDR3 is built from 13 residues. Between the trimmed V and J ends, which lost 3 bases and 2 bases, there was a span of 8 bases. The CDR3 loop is CASSLYRAYEQYF. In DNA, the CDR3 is TGTGCCAGCAGTTTGTACAGGGCCTACGAGCAGTACTTC.

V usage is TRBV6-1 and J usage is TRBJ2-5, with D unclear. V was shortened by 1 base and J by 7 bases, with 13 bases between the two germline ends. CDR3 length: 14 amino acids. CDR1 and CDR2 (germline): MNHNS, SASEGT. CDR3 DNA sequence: TGTGCCAGCAGTGAAGAGGCAGGCTTCGGGACCCAGTACTTC. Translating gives CASSEEAGFGTQYF.

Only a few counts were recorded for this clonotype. The DNA for the CDR3 is TGCAGCGTTTGGAAGAACTATGGCTACACCTTC. As protein: CSVWKNYGYTF. The rearrangement joins TRBV29-1 to TRBJ1-2, with D uncertain. The V and J ends lost 5 bases and 2 bases respectively, with 6 bases between them. Germline V CDR1 and CDR2: SQVTM, ANQGSEA. The CDR3 extends over 11 amino acids.

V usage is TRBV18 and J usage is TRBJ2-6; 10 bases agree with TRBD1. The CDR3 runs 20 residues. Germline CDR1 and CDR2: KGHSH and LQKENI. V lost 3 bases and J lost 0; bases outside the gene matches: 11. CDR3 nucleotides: TGTGCCAGCTCACCCAAGGTGGGGACAGGGGCATCCTCTGGGGCCAACGTCCTGACTTTC. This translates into CASSPKVGTGASSGANVLTF.

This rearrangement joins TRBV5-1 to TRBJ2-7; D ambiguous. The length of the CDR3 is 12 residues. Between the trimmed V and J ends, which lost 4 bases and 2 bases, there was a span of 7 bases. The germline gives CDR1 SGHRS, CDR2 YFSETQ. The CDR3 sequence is CASSLDTYEQYF. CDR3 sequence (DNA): TGCGCCAGCAGCCTAGATACCTACGAGCAGTACTTC.

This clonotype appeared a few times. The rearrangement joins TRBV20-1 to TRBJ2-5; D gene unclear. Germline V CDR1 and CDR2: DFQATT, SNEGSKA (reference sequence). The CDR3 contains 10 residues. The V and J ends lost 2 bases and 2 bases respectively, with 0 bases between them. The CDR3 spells CSARQETQYF. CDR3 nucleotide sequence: TGCAGTGCTAGACAAGAGACCCAGTACTTC.

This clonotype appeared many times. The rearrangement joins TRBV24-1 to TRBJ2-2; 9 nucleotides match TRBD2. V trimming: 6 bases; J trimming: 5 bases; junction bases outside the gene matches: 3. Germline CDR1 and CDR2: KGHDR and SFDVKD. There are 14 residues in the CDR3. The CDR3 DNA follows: TGTGCCACCAGTCCTAGCGGGATTACCGGGGAGCTGTTTTTT. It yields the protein CATSPSGITGELFF.

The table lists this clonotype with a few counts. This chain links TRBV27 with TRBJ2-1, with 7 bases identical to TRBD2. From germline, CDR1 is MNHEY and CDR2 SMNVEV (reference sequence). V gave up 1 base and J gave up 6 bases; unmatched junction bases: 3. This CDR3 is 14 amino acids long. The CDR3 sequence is CASSLLSGGNEQFF. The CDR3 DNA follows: TGTGCCAGCAGTTTATTATCGGGGGGCAATGAGCAGTTCTTC.

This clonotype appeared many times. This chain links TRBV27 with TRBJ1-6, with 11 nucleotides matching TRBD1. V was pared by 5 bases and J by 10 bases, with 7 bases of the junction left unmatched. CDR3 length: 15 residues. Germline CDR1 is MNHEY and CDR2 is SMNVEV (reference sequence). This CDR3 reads CASSGGTGGGSPLHF. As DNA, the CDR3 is TGTGCCAGCAGTGGGGGGACAGGGGGAGGATCACCCCTCCACTTT.

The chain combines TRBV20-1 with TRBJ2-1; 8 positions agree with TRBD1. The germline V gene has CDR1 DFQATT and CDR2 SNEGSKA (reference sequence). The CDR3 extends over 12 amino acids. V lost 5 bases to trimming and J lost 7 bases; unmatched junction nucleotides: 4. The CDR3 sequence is CSAGQGRNEQFF. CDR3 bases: TGCAGTGCTGGACAGGGTAGGAATGAGCAGTTCTTC.

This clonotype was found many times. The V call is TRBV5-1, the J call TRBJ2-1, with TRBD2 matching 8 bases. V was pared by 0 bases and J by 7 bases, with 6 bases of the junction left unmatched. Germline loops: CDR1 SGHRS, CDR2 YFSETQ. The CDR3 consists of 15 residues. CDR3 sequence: CASSLVPGGPNEQFF. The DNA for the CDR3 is TGCGCCAGCAGCTTGGTGCCGGGAGGGCCTAATGAGCAGTTCTTC.

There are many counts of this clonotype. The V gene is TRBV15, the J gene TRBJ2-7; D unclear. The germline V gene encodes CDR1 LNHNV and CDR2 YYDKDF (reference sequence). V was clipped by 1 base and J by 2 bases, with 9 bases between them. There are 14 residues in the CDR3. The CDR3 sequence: CATSRGQSTYEQYF. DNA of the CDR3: TGTGCCACCAGCAGAGGGCAGTCAACCTACGAGCAGTACTTC.

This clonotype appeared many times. CDR3 in amino acids: CASSRDSYNEQFF. The CDR3 DNA reads TGCGCCAGCAGCCGGGACAGCTACAATGAGCAGTTCTTC. V is TRBV4-1 and J is TRBJ2-1; TRBD1 matches 7 bases. V dropped 4 bases and J dropped 3; count of bases not matched to a gene: 0. Germline V lookup: CDR1 MGHRA, CDR2 YSYEKL. The CDR3 loop spans 13 amino acids.

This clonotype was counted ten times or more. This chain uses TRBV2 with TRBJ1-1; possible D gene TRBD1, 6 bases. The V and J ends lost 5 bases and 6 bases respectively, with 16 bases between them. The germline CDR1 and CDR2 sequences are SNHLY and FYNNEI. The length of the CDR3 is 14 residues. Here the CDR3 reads CASSRDTPGAEAFF. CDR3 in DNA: TGTGCCAGCAGTAGGGACACCCCTGGGGCTGAAGCTTTCTTT.

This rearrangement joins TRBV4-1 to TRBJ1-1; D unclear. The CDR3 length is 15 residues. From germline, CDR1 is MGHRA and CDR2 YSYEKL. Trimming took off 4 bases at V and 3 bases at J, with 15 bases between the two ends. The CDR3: CASSPGSAGHTEAFF. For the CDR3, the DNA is TGCGCCAGCAGCCCGGGGTCTGCGGGCCACACTGAAGCTTTCTTT.

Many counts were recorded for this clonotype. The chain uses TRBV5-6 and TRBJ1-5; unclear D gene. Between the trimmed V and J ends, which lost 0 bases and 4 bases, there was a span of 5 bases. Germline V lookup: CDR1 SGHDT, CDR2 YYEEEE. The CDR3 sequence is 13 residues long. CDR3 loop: CASSLAVNQPQHF. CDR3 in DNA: TGTGCCAGCAGCTTGGCAGTAAATCAGCCCCAGCATTTT. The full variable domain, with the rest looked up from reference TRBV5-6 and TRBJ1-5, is DAGVTQSPTHLIKTRGQQVTLRCSPKSGHDTVSWYQQALGQGPQFIFQYYEEEERQRGNFPDRFSGHQFPNYSSELNVNALLLGDSALYLCASSLAVNQPQHFGDGTRLSIL.

The CDR3: CASSRRGQTLYEQYF. The CDR3 DNA reads as TGTGCCAGCAGCAGACGGGGGCAGACTCTTTACGAGCAGTACTTC. V usage is TRBV21-1 and J usage is TRBJ2-7; the table assigns TRBD1, which was not confirmed against the DNA. TRBV21-1 is a known pseudogene. This CDR3 contains 15 residues.

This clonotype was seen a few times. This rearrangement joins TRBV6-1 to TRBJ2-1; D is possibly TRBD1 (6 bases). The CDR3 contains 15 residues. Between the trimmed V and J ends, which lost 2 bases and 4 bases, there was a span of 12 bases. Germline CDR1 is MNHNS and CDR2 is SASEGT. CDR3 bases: TGTGCCAGCAGTGAATTCCGACAGGCGTACAATGAGCAGTTCTTC. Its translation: CASSEFRQAYNEQFF.